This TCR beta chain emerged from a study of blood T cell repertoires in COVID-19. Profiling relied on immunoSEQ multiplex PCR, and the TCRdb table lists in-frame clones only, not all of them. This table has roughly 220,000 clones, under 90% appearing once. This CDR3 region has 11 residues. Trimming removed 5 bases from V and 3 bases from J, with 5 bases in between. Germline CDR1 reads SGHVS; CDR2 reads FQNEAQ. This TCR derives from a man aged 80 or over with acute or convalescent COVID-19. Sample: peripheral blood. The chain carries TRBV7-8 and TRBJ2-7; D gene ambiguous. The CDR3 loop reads CASSPSYEQYF. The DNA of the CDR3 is TGTGCCAGCAGCCCTAGCTACGAGCAGTACTTC.